A single sample is the source of the 5 T cell receptor beta chains below, sequenced in a study of blood T cell repertoires in COVID-19. Generated by immunoSEQ multiplex PCR, the TCRdb table keeps only in-frame clones and is missing some. The sample shows about 68,000 clones, approximately 89% of them seen only once. Material: peripheral blood. The receptors were gathered from a human donor in a cohort sampled during active COVID-19.

The gene calls are TRBV9 and TRBJ2-6; 13 nucleotides align to TRBD2. The V gene's germline CDR1 is SGDLS and CDR2 YYNGEE. This CDR3 is 20 amino acids long. With 0 bases clipped from V and 2 bases from J, the junction kept 8 bases outside the gene matches. The CDR3 coding sequence is TGTGCCAGCAGCGTAGCTACTAGCGGGAGGGCCGACCCTGGGGCCAACGTCCTGACTTTC. Its translation: CASSVATSGRADPGANVLTF.

V usage is TRBV10-1 and J usage is TRBJ1-1, with unresolved D. Per germline, CDR1 WNHNN and CDR2 SYGVQD (reference sequence). CDR3 size: 12 residues. The germline V and J ends were trimmed by 3 bases and 0 bases, with 2 bases remaining between them. CDR3 DNA: TGCGCCAGCAGTGACTTGAACACTGAAGCTTTCTTT. Translating it yields CASSDLNTEAFF.

The CDR3 here is CASSLKSLQVRKTEAFF. Written as DNA, the CDR3 is TGTGCCAGCAGTTTAAAGTCGTTACAGGTGAGGAAAACTGAAGCTTTCTTT. The rearrangement joins TRBV28 to TRBJ1-1; weak D call: TRBD1 (5 bases). From germline, CDR1 is MDHEN and CDR2 SYDVKM. V lost 2 bases and J 5 bases, leaving 21 bases between the germline ends. The length of the CDR3 is 17 residues.

The chain recombines TRBV6-1 with TRBJ1-5; 7 nucleotides align to TRBD1. The V and J ends lost 2 bases and 5 bases, in that order; junction bases with no gene match: 15. This CDR3 region has 18 residues. The germline gives CDR1 MNHNS, CDR2 SASEGT. The CDR3 loop reads CASSEYRGGSHLYQPQHF. The CDR3 nucleotides are TGTGCCAGCAGTGAATACAGGGGCGGCTCTCATTTGTATCAGCCCCAGCATTTT.

The V call is TRBV6-5, the J call TRBJ2-7; 7 nucleotides match TRBD1. The ends lost 1 base at V and 2 bases at J; junction bases unmatched: 5. Germline CDR1 MNHEY, CDR2 SVGAGI. The CDR3 runs 15 residues. This CDR3 is CASSYYTGAPYEQYF. Here the CDR3 DNA reads TGTGCCAGCAGTTACTATACAGGGGCACCCTACGAGCAGTACTTC.